Listed below are T cell receptor beta chains from one sample, sequenced in a study of CD8+ T cells in alopecia areata. Sequenced by immunoSEQ multiplex PCR; TCRdb stores in-frame clones only, minus some. The profile shows a few hundred thousand clones, about 50% of them singletons. The sequencing here drew on CD4+ T cells sorted from blood, taken at week 4, from a patient treated with tofacitinib. These TCRs come from a human donor with alopecia areata. The CDR3 runs from the conserved cysteine through the conserved F or W. Each record gives: clone size, J gene, V gene, D gene, CDR3 protein, CDR3 DNA. A D gene is named only where the DNA matches it firmly. Rows give clone size only sometimes, using once, few, many, or a class for an expanded clone.

few,TRBJ1-6,TRBV10-3,TRBD1,CAISDWDRGNSPLHF,TGTGCCATCAGTGATTGGGACAGGGGAAATTCACCCCTCCACTTT
-,TRBJ2-7,TRBV4-3,-,CASSQDGQGYEQYF,TGCGCCAGCAGCCAAGATGGCCAGGGCTACGAGCAGTACTTC
-,TRBJ2-2,TRBV19,-,CASSIGVYTGELFF,TGTGCCAGTAGTATCGGGGTATACACCGGGGAGCTGTTTTTT
-,TRBJ2-5,TRBV6-1,TRBD1,CASSETPGQTQETQYF,TGTGCCAGCAGTGAAACCCCGGGACAGACACAAGAGACCCAGTACTTC
-,TRBJ2-2,TRBV29-1,-,CSVGLPNTGELFF,TGCAGCGTTGGGCTACCGAACACCGGGGAGCTGTTTTTT
-,TRBJ2-7,TRBV6-6,-,CASTSQGSSYEQYF,TGTGCCAGCACTTCGCAGGGCAGCTCCTACGAGCAGTACTTC
-,TRBJ2-4,TRBV29-1,-,CSVADGRLAKNIQYF,TGCAGCGTCGCCGACGGTAGACTAGCCAAAAACATTCAGTACTTC
-,TRBJ2-7,TRBV5-1,TRBD1,CASSHQSRDRGGSYEQYF,TGCGCCAGCAGCCACCAGTCCCGGGACAGGGGCGGCTCCTACGAGCAGTACTTC
once,TRBJ2-5,TRBV25-1,-,CASSPAQETQYF,TGTGCCAGCAGTCCGGCCCAAGAGACCCAGTACTTC
once,TRBJ2-7,TRBV25-1,-,CASSEPDEQYF,TGTGCCAGCAGTGAACCCGACGAGCAGTACTTC
-,TRBJ1-5,TRBV30,-,CAWSRQEGQPQHF,TGTGCCTGGAGTCGACAAGAAGGGCAGCCCCAGCATTTT
-,TRBJ2-4,TRBV5-1,-,CASSLESALGNIQYF,TGCGCCAGCAGCTTGGAAAGCGCTCTCGGCAACATTCAGTACTTC
-,TRBJ2-1,TRBV2,TRBD1,CATRRGQVNEQFF,TGTGCCACCCGCAGGGGGCAAGTCAATGAGCAGTTCTTC
-,TRBJ2-3,TRBV5-1,TRBD2,CASSLRTSGTDTQYF,TGCGCCAGCAGCTTGCGGACTAGCGGGACAGATACGCAGTATTTT
-,TRBJ1-2,TRBV29-1,-,CSVDYHANYGYTF,TGCAGCGTTGATTATCACGCTAACTATGGCTACACCTTC
-,TRBJ1-2,TRBV20-1,-,CSASGAYGYTF,TGCAGTGCTAGTGGCGCCTATGGCTACACCTTC
few,TRBJ1-1,TRBV29-1,-,CSVDPVDPDTEAFF,TGCAGCGTTGACCCGGTTGACCCCGACACTGAAGCTTTCTTT
-,TRBJ1-5,TRBV30,-,CAWTLNADQPQHF,TGTGCCTGGACCCTCAATGCGGATCAGCCCCAGCATTTT
once,TRBJ2-7,TRBV30,-,CAGEGRSTYEQYF,TGTGCCGGGGAAGGACGGAGCACATACGAGCAGTACTTC
-,TRBJ2-5,TRBV4-3,-,CASSRTTLQETQYF,TGCGCCAGCAGCCGCACAACACTACAGGAGACCCAGTACTTC
-,TRBJ2-5,TRBV6-1,-,CASTTPETQYF,TGTGCCAGCACCACCCCAGAGACCCAGTACTTC
-,TRBJ2-5,TRBV7-2,-,CASSLDRGRETQYF,TGTGCCAGCAGCTTAGATAGGGGTCGGGAGACCCAGTACTTC
-,TRBJ1-4,TRBV5-1,-,CASSSTGTTNEKLFF,TGCGCCAGCAGCTCCACAGGGACGACTAATGAAAAACTGTTTTTT
-,TRBJ2-7,TRBV4-1,TRBD1,CASSQDRDRRHYEQYF,TGCGCCAGCAGCCAGGACCGGGACAGACGACACTACGAGCAGTACTTC
-,TRBJ2-1,TRBV30,TRBD1,CAWNTGQIYNEQFF,TGTGCCTGGAACACGGGACAGATATACAATGAGCAGTTCTTC
-,TRBJ1-2,TRBV25-1,-,CASSRLERSGYTF,TGTGCCAGCAGTCGACTCGAAAGAAGTGGCTACACCTTC
-,TRBJ2-5,TRBV29-1,-,CSSTMRETQYF,TGCAGCTCCACCATGAGAGAGACCCAGTACTTC
-,TRBJ1-1,TRBV7-2,-,CASSRTGNTEAFF,TGTGCCAGCAGCCGAACGGGGAACACTGAAGCTTTCTTT
-,TRBJ2-2,TRBV29-1,-,CSGGENTGELFF,TGCAGCGGCGGAGAGAACACCGGGGAGCTGTTTTTT
-,TRBJ2-5,TRBV5-6,-,CASSTEGQAQETQYF,TGTGCCAGCAGCACGGAAGGGCAGGCGCAAGAGACCCAGTACTTC
few,TRBJ1-2,TRBV5-1,-,CASSLADNYGYTF,TGCGCCAGCAGCTTGGCGGACAACTATGGCTACACCTTC
-,TRBJ2-5,TRBV30,-,CAWKRGRAQETQYF,TGTGCCTGGAAACGCGGACGGGCGCAAGAGACCCAGTACTTC
-,TRBJ2-3,TRBV29-1,-,CSVGGVLTDTQYF,TGCAGCGTTGGCGGGGTCCTCACAGATACGCAGTATTTT
-,TRBJ2-7,TRBV29-1,-,CSVEVGRGYEQYF,TGCAGCGTTGAAGTCGGCAGGGGATACGAGCAGTACTTC
few,TRBJ2-3,TRBV7-8,-,CASSLVSLATQYF,TGTGCCAGCAGCTTAGTATCGCTGGCTACGCAGTATTTT
-,TRBJ2-3,TRBV15,-,CATSTLGTPNTDTQYF,TGTGCCACCAGCACCCTCGGGACTCCGAACACAGATACGCAGTATTTT
-,TRBJ1-4,TRBV29-1,-,CSVSLGSTNEKLFF,TGCAGCGTTAGTCTCGGGAGTACTAATGAAAAACTGTTTTTT
few,TRBJ1-1,TRBV30,TRBD1,CAWRGQGFSEAFF,TGTGCCTGGAGGGGACAGGGATTTTCTGAAGCTTTCTTT
few,TRBJ2-5,TRBV29-1,-,CSTNRDQETQYF,TGCAGCACTAACCGAGACCAAGAGACCCAGTACTTC
few,TRBJ2-3,TRBV29-1,-,CSAESRQKDTQYF,TGCAGCGCTGAAAGCCGACAGAAAGATACGCAGTATTTT
-,TRBJ2-3,TRBV25-1,TRBD1,CAAATGGLGDTQYF,TGTGCCGCAGCCACAGGGGGCTTGGGGGATACGCAGTATTTT
-,TRBJ1-5,TRBV28,TRBD1,CASTTSAGQEHF,TGTGCCAGCACAACGTCTGCCGGACAGGAGCATTTT
-,TRBJ2-5,TRBV5-6,-,CASSQRTVTYQGQETQYF,TGTGCCAGCAGCCAGCGGACAGTGACCTACCAGGGCCAAGAGACCCAGTACTTC
-,TRBJ1-2,TRBV6-5,-,CASSYSQATNYGYTF,TGTGCCAGCAGTTACTCCCAGGCAACTAACTATGGCTACACCTTC
-,TRBJ1-2,TRBV14,-,CASSQKGWDGYTF,TGTGCCAGCAGCCAAAAGGGGTGGGATGGCTACACCTTC
-,TRBJ1-4,TRBV18,TRBD1,CASSPVTDRGGEKLFF,TGTGCCAGCTCACCGGTTACCGACAGGGGGGGTGAAAAACTGTTTTTT
few,TRBJ2-7,TRBV6-1,-,CASTRGTGEQYF,TGTGCCAGCACCCGTGGCACGGGGGAGCAGTACTTC
-,TRBJ1-5,TRBV29-1,-,CSAGDRSNQPQHF,TGCAGCGCTGGAGACAGGAGCAATCAGCCCCAGCATTTT
few,TRBJ2-2,TRBV7-2,-,CASSSTQGRNTGELFF,TGTGCCAGCAGCTCGACTCAGGGGCGGAACACCGGGGAGCTGTTTTTT
-,TRBJ1-4,TRBV11-2,-,CASSAGTSEKLFF,TGTGCCAGCAGCGCCGGGACAAGTGAAAAACTGTTTTTT
-,TRBJ2-6,TRBV30,-,CAWSRRVSGANVLTF,TGTGCCTGGAGTCGGCGGGTCTCTGGGGCCAACGTCCTGACTTTC